What follows describes a single T cell receptor beta chain. This clonotype was found a few times. The antigen this receptor binds is unknown. Base qualities were left out, and no much larger clone turns up one base away. These data originate in a study of T-cell memory formation after mild COVID-19 (dated by TCRdb to the early 2020s). Turning to the overall study: Most TCR sequence clusters were specific to one of the two donors. Two young, previously healthy adult volunteers, one female and one male, were included in the cohort. In two donors, T-cell clones that expanded and contracted after mild COVID-19 were followed by sequencing TCRalpha and TCRbeta repertoires longitudinally. What the work shows at the level of the full study, not this receptor alone: The detection of some responding clones in pre-infection memory suggests that pre-existing cross-reactive memory T cells joined the SARS-CoV-2 response. Contracting CD4+ clones appeared mostly in the CM and EM memory subsets, whereas CD8+ clones were enriched in EMRA. Clones that contracted from day 15 to 85 showed balanced CD4/CD8 phenotypes, whereas a second wave of clones that expanded from day 15 to 37 leaned towards CD4+. The study covered only a couple of mild cases, and larger cohorts including severe cases with pre-infection samples were considered necessary. Whether the second-wave clones peaking on day 37 were SARS-CoV-2 specific was not confirmed.

Sequencer: Illumina NovaSeq 6000. TCRalpha and TCRbeta cDNA libraries were constructed by 5'RACE with constant-segment primers, with sample barcodes and unique molecular identifiers being introduced. Trizol reagent was used to extract RNA from every sample. Amplification of the libraries took two PCR steps, and the second step added a second sample barcode plus Illumina TruSeq adapters. Sequencing of libraries was performed on an Illumina NovaSeq with 2 x 150 bp paired-end reads. From the authors' description of their analysis: Reads were demultiplexed and collapsed into UMI-guided consensus sequences with migec v1.2.7. Using mixcr v2.1.11, UMI consensuses were aligned to TRA and TRB V and J templates and then assembled into clonotypes. Expanded or contracted clonotypes were those called significant by both edgeR and NoisET, with noise models trained on biological replicates. edgeR calls used a false discovery rate-adjusted p below 0.01 and a log2 fold-change threshold of 1. As an exploratory analysis of dynamics, PCA with hierarchical clustering was applied to max-normalized trajectories of the 1000 most abundant clonotypes. Separately sequenced CD4+ and CD8+ repertoires were used to assign the CD4 or CD8 phenotype of responding clones. TCRdb handled the public reads itself, with Q25 trimming in fastp and clone calling in MiXCR, and kept productive beta chains. Rows matching on CDR3 protein sequence are summarized as one entry with the most common DNA and genes. These V and J calls rely on TCRdb rather than the paper's analysis. The sample includes hundreds of thousands of distinct CDR3 sequences, with about 20% observed a single time. The top ten clones comprise about 12% of the sample.

PBMCs were isolated by Ficoll-Paque density gradient centrifugation. After removal of 6 bases from V and 4 bases from J, the junction retains 5 bases not matched to a gene. The CDR3 numbers 14 residues from cysteine through phenylalanine. This entry keeps only the CDR3 DNA: 42 bases, framed from base 1. From the germline V gene, CDR1 is ENHRY and CDR2 is SYGVKD. The chain uses TRBV10-3 and TRBJ2-5, with 10 central nucleotides matching TRBD2. The receptor was derived from an adult woman who had mild COVID-19 (a few samples of this study predate the infection). The sample titles of this study are shuffled in the database, so cell type and time point are left out; the donor was told from shared clones. The sample consisted of PBMCs or a T cell subset sorted from them (not recorded which). The CDR3 protein sequence reads: CAIRGTSESETQYF. Here is the DNA: TGTGCCATCAGGGGGACTAGCGAGTCAGAGACCCAGTACTTC.